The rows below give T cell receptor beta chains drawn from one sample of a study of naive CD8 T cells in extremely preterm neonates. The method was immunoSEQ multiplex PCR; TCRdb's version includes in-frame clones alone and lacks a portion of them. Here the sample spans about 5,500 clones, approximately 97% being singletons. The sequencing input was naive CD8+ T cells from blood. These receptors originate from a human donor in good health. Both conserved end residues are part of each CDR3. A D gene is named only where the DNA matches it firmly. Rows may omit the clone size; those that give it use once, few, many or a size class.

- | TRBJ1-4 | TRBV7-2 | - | CASSWGGLDIIGQEEKLFF | TGTGCCAGCAGTTGGGGGGGGCTTGATATTATAGGTCAAGAGGAAAAACTGTTTTTT
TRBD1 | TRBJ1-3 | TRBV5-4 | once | CASSPGGISGNTIYF | TGTGCCAGCAGCCCAGGGGGGATCTCTGGAAACACCATATATTTT
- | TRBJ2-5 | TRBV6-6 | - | CASSPSRGQETQYF | TGTGCCAGCAGTCCCTCCAGGGGCCAAGAGACCCAGTACTTC
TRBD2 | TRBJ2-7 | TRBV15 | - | CATRGIAGASYEQYF | TGTGCCACCAGGGGCATAGCGGGGGCCTCCTACGAGCAGTACTTC
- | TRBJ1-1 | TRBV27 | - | CASSPFRLDSNTEAFF | TGTGCCAGCAGTCCATTCCGATTGGACAGTAACACTGAAGCTTTCTTT
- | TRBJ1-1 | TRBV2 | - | CATSPRSEAFF | TGTGCCACCTCCCCGAGATCTGAAGCTTTCTTT
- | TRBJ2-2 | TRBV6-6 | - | CASSYSMRGLTGELFF | TGTGCCAGCAGTTACTCGATGCGGGGGCTAACCGGGGAGCTGTTTTTT
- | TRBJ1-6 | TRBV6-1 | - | CASSGSRFSYNSPLHF | TGTGCCAGCAGTGGGAGCCGGTTCTCCTATAATTCCCCCCTCCACTTT
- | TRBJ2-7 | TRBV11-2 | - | CASSYTTSYEQYF | TGTGCCAGCAGCTATACGACAAGCTACGAGCAGTACTTC
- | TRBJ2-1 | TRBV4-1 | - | CASSPRAGYNEQFF | TGCGCCAGCAGCCCCCGGGCGGGGTACAATGAGCAGTTCTTC
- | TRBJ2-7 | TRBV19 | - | CASSIGGGPYEQYF | TGTGCCAGTAGTATTGGTGGGGGCCCCTACGAGCAGTACTTC
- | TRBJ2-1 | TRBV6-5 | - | CASSYSNYNEQFF | TGTGCCAGCAGTTACTCTAATTACAATGAGCAGTTCTTC
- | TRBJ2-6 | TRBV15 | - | CATSRGLQELSGANVLTF | TGTGCCACCAGCAGAGGATTACAGGAGCTCTCTGGGGCCAACGTCCTGACTTTC
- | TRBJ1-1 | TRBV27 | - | CASSLMGAGTEAFF | TGTGCCAGCAGTTTGATGGGGGCCGGTACTGAAGCTTTCTTT
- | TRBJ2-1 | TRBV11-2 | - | CASSLEPGPYNEQFF | TGTGCCAGCAGCTTAGAACCAGGGCCCTACAATGAGCAGTTCTTC
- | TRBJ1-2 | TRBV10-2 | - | CASSESPRAGGNYGYTF | TGCGCCAGCAGTGAGTCCCCCCGGGCAGGCGGGAACTATGGCTACACCTTC
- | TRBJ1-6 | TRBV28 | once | CASSLQVTGNSPLHF | TGTGCCAGCAGTTTACAGGTGACGGGAAATTCACCCCTCCACTTT
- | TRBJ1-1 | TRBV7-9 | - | CATRQDQQSEAFF | TGTGCAACCCGACAGGACCAACAGAGTGAAGCTTTCTTT
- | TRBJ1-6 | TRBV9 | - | CASSVEDENSPLHF | TGTGCCAGCAGCGTAGAAGATGAGAATTCACCCCTCCACTTT
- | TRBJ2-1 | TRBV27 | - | CASSYDRSSYNEQFF | TGTGCCAGCAGTTATGACAGGTCCTCCTACAATGAGCAGTTCTTC
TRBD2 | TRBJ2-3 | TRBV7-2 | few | CASSSTSGGVTDTQYF | TGTGCCAGCAGCTCAACTAGCGGGGGAGTCACAGATACGCAGTATTTT
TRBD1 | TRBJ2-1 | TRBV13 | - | CASSRQGYNEQFF | TGTGCCAGCAGCCGACAGGGCTACAATGAGCAGTTCTTC
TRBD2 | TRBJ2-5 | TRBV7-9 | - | CASSLTPPGGFYGMETQYF | TGTGCCAGCAGCTTAACCCCCCCGGGGGGGTTTTATGGGATGGAGACCCAGTACTTC
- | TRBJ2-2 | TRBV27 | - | CASSFGVGIGELFF | TGTGCCAGCAGTTTCGGGGTTGGTATCGGGGAGCTGTTTTTT
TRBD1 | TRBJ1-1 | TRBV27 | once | CASSLGGQGRTEAFF | TGTGCCAGCAGTTTAGGGGGACAGGGGAGGACTGAAGCTTTCTTT
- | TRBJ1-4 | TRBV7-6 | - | CASSWSTATNEKLFF | TGTGCCAGCAGCTGGTCGACAGCAACTAATGAAAAACTGTTTTTT
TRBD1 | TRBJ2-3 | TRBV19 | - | CASSIWTGVMADTQYF | TGTGCCAGTAGTATTTGGACAGGGGTGATGGCAGATACGCAGTATTTT
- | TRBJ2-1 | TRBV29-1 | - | CSGVYNEQFF | TGCAGCGGCGTATACAATGAGCAGTTCTTC
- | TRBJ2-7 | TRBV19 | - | CASSEQGSVFEQYF | TGTGCCAGTAGCGAACAGGGCTCGGTTTTCGAGCAGTACTTC
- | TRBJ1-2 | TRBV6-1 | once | CASDFGRGHYGYTF | TGTGCCAGCGACTTCGGGCGGGGGCACTATGGCTACACCTTC
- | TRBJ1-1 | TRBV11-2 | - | CASSLIYHRQENTEAFF | TGTGCCAGCAGCCTAATATACCATCGACAGGAGAACACTGAAGCTTTCTTT
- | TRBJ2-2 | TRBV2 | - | CASSVWPGELFF | TGTGCCAGCAGTGTTTGGCCCGGGGAGCTGTTTTTT
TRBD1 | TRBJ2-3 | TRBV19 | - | CASSLQGQPGTQYF | TGTGCCAGTAGTTTACAGGGACAGCCAGGTACGCAGTATTTT
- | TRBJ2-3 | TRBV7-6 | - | CASSRLAAPDTQYF | TGTGCCAGCAGCCGTTTAGCGGCCCCAGATACGCAGTATTTT
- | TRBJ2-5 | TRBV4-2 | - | CASSQAETSGRVPQYF | TGTGCCAGCAGCCAAGCCGAGACTAGTGGAAGAGTGCCCCAGTACTTC
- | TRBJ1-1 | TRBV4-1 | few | CASSQDTGAFF | TGCGCCAGCAGCCAAGATACAGGTGCTTTCTTT
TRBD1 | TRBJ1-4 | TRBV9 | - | CASSESGGGEKLFF | TGTGCCAGCAGCGAATCAGGGGGTGGCGAAAAACTGTTTTTT
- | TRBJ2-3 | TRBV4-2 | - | CASSQDQGSGDTQYF | TGTGCCAGCAGCCAAGACCAGGGTAGTGGTGATACGCAGTATTTT
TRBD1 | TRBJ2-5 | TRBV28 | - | CASSHFRDRQETQYF | TGTGCCAGCAGTCATTTTCGGGACAGACAAGAGACCCAGTACTTC
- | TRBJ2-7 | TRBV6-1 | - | CASIIGGTYEQYF | TGTGCCAGCATTATCGGGGGAACCTACGAGCAGTACTTC
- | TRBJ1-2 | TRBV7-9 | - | CASLLRGYGYTF | TGTGCCAGCCTCCTCCGGGGGTATGGCTACACCTTC
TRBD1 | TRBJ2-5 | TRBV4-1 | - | CASSLRQGGQETQYF | TGCGCCAGCAGCCTACGACAGGGGGGACAAGAGACCCAGTACTTC
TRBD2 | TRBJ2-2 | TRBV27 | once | CASWPSGATGELFF | TGTGCCAGCTGGCCGAGCGGGGCCACCGGGGAGCTGTTTTTT
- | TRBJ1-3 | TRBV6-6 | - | CASLGAGNTIYF | TGTGCCAGCCTGGGGGCCGGAAACACCATATATTTT
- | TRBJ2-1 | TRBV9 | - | CASSVGNNEQFF | TGTGCCAGCAGCGTCGGTAACAATGAGCAGTTCTTC
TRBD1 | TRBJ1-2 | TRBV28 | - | CASSLGTGGVYGYTF | TGTGCCAGCAGTCTCGGGACAGGGGGAGTGTATGGCTACACCTTC
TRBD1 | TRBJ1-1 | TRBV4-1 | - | CASSQDLGQGLSTEAFF | TGCGCCAGCAGCCAAGACCTCGGACAGGGGTTGAGCACTGAAGCTTTCTTT
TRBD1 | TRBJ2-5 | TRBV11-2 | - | CASSRQGLKETQYF | TGTGCCAGCAGCCGACAGGGGTTAAAAGAGACCCAGTACTTC
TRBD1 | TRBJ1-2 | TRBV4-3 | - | CASSHPGQGGGYTF | TGCGCCAGCAGCCACCCCGGACAGGGCGGAGGCTACACCTTC
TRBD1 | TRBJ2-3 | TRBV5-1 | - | CASSLSPGQVYADTQYF | TGCGCCAGCAGCTTGTCTCCAGGACAGGTTTACGCAGATACGCAGTATTTT
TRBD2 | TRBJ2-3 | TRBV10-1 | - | CASSVLAGGDTQYF | TGCGCCAGCAGTGTTCTAGCGGGGGGAGATACGCAGTATTTT
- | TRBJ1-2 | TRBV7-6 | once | CASSLVVGEAGYAF | TGTGCCAGCAGCTTAGTGGTGGGGGAGGCTGGCTACGCCTTC
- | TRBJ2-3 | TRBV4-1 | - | CASSQVGRNTDTQYF | TGCGCCAGCAGCCAAGTGGGGCGAAACACAGATACGCAGTATTTT
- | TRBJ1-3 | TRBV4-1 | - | CASSQVELSNTIYF | TGCGCCAGCAGCCAAGTCGAGTTGAGTAACACCATATATTTT
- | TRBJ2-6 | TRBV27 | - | CASSHISGVGANVLTF | TGTGCCAGCAGTCATATATCAGGGGTAGGGGCCAACGTCCTGACTTTC
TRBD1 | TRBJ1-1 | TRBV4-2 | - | CASSQETRGTDDTEAFF | TGTGCCAGCAGCCAAGAAACGAGGGGGACAGACGACACTGAAGCTTTCTTT
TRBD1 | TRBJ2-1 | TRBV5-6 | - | CASSWRQGSHHEQFF | TGTGCCAGCAGCTGGAGACAGGGTTCCCATCACGAGCAGTTCTTC